This T cell receptor beta chain was identified in a study of T cell responses to AZD1222 COVID-19 vaccine. This CDR3 has 15 amino acids. Germline V gene lookup returns CDR1 SGHAT and CDR2 FQNNGV. V lost 5 bases and J 4 bases, leaving 18 bases between the germline ends. Findings and limits, study-wide: Donors were chiefly white British, with a greater number of females, and clonal diversity was perhaps underestimated. As reported, nearly half of all spike-specific TCRs target variant regions that are unmutated.

Details on this clone: Its specificity is unknown.

Clones were read by immunoSEQ multiplex PCR, and TCRdb kept only the in-frame ones, dropping some. The sample includes about 120,000 clones, 70% to 90% of them seen just once. Sequenced material: peripheral blood, taken on day 0 of MenACWY control vaccination. This chain links TRBV11-2 with TRBJ2-7; TRBD2 might be the D (5 bases). The TCR sequence derives from an adult in good health. CDR3 residues: CASSPVTGLLYEQYF. The DNA for the CDR3 is TGTGCCAGCAGCCCAGTGACGGGATTGTTATACGAGCAGTACTTC.